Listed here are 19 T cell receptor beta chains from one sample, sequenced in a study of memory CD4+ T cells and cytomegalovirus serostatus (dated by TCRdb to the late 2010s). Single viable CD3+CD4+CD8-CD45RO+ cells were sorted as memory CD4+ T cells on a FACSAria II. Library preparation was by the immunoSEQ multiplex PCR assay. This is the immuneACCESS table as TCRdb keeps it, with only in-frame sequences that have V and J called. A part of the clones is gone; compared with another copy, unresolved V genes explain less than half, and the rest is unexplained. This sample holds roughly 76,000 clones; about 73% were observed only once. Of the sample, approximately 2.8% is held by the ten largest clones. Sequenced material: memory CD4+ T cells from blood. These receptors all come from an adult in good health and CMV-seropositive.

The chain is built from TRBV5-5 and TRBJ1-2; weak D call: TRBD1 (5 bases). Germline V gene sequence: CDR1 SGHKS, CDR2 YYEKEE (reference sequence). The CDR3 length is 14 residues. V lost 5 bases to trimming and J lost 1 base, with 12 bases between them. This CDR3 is CASRVWGGNYGYTF. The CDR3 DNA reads TGTGCCAGCAGAGTGTGGGGGGGTAACTATGGCTACACCTTC. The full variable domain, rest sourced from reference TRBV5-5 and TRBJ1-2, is DAGVTQSPTHLIKTRGQQVTLRCSPISGHKSVSWYQQVLGQGPQFIFQYYEKEERGRGNFPDRFSARQFPNYSSELNVNALLLGDSALYLCASRVWGGNYGYTFGSGTRLTVV.

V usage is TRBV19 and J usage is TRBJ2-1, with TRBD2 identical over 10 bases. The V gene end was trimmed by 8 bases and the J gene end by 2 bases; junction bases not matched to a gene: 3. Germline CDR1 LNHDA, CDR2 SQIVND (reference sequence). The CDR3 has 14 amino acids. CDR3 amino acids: CASSTSGTYNEQFF. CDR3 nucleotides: TGTGCCAGTTCTACTAGCGGGACCTACAATGAGCAGTTCTTC.

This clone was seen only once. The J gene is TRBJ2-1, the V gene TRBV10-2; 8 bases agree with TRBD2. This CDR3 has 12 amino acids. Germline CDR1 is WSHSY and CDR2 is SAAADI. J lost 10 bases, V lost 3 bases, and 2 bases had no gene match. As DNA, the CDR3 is TGCGCCAGCAGTGAACGGGAGGGCGAGCAGTTCTTC. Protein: CASSEREGEQFF.

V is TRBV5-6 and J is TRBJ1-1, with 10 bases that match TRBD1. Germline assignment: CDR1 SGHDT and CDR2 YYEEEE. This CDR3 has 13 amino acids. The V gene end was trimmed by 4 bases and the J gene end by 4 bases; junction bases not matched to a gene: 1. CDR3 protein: CASSRDRGTEAFF. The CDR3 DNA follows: TGTGCCAGCAGCCGGGACAGGGGCACTGAAGCTTTCTTT. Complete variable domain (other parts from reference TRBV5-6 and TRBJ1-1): DAGVTQSPTHLIKTRGQQVTLRCSPKSGHDTVSWYQQALGQGPQFIFQYYEEEERQRGNFPDRFSGHQFPNYSSELNVNALLLGDSALYLCASSRDRGTEAFFGQGTRLTVV.

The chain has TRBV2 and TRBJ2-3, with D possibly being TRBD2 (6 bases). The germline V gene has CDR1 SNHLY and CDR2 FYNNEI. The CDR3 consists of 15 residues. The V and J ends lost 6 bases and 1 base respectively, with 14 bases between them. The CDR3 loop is CASSVPGVGTDTQYF. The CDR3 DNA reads TGTGCCAGCAGCGTACCGGGGGTTGGCACAGATACGCAGTATTTT. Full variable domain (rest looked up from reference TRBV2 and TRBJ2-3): EPEVTQTPSHQVTQMGQEVILRCVPISNHLYFYWYRQILGQKVEFLVSFYNNEISEKSEIFDDQFSVERPDGSNFTLKIRSTKLEDSAMYFCASSVPGVGTDTQYFGPGTRLTVL.

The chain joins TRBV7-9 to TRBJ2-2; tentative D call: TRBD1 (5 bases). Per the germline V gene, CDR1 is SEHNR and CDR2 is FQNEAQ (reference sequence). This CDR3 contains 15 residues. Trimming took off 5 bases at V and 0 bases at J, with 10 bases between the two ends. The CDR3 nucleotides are TGTGCCAGCAGCGCTACGACAGCGAACACCGGGGAGCTGTTTTTT. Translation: CASSATTANTGELFF.

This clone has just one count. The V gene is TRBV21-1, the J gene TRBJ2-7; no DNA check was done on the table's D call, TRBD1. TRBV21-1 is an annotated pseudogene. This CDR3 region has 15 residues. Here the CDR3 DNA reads TGTGCCAGCAGCAAAAGGGGTTCTGGAGATTACGAGCAGTACGTC. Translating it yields CASSKRGSGDYEQYV.

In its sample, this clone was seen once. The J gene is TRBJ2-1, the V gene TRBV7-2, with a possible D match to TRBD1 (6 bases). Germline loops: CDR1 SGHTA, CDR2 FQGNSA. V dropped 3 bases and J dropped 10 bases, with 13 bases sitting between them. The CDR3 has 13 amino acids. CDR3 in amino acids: CASSLRTAREQFF. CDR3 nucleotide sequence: TGTGCCAGCAGCTTGCGGACAGCCCGGGAGCAGTTCTTC.

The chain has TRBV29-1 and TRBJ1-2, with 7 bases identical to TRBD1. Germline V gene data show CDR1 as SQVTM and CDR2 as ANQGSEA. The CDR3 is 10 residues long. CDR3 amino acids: CPDRAHGYTF. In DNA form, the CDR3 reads TGCCCCGACAGGGCCCATGGCTACACCTTC. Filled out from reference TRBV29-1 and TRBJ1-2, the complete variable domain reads SAVISQKPSRDICQRGTSLTIQCQVDSQVTMMFWYRQQPGQSLTLIATANQGSEATYESGFVIDKFPISRPNLTFSTLTVSNMSPEDSSIYLCPDRAHGYTFGSGTRLTVV.

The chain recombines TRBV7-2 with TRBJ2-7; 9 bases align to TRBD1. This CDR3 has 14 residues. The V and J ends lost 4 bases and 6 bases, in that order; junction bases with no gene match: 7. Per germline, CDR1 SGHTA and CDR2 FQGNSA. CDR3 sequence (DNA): TGTGCCAGCAGCTCCTACAGGGGGCTGGGCGAGCAGTACTTC. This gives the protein CASSSYRGLGEQYF.

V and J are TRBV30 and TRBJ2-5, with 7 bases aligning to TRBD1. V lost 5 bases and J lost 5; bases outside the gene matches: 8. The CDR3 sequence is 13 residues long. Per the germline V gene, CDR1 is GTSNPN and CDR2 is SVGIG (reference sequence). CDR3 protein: CAWGNRGWETQYF. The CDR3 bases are TGTGCCTGGGGAAACAGGGGATGGGAGACCCAGTACTTC.

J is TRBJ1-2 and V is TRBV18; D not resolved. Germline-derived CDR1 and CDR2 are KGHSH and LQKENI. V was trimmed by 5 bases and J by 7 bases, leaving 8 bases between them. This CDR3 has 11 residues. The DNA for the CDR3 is TGTGCCAGCTCAGCCGGAAGTGGCTACACCTTC. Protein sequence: CASSAGSGYTF.

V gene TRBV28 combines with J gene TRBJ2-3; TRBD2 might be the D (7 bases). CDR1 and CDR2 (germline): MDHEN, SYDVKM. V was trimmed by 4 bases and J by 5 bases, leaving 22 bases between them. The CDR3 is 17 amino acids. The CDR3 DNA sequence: TGTGCCAGCAGTTCCCTAACCGGGGGGCCCTCCGGAGATACGCAGTATTTT. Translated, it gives CASSSLTGGPSGDTQYF.

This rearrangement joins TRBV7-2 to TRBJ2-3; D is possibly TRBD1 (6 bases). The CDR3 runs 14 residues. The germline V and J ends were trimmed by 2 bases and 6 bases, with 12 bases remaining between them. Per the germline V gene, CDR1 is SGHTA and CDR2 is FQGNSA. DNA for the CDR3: TGTGCCAGCAGCTTACAGGGGTTAAGGGATACGCAGTATTTT. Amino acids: CASSLQGLRDTQYF.

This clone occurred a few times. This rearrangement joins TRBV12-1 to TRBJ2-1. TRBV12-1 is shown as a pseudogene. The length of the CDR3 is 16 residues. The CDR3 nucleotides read TGTGCCAGCAGCTTTCGAGGGGTACCCTCCTACAATGAGCAGTTCTTC. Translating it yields CASSFRGVPSYNEQFF.

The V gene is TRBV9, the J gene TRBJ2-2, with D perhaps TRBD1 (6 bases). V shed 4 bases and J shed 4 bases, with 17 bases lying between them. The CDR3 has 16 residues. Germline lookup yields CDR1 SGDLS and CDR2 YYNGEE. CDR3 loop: CASSSTTGQVTGELFF. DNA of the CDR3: TGTGCCAGCAGCTCTACGACAGGCCAAGTCACCGGGGAGCTGTTTTTT.

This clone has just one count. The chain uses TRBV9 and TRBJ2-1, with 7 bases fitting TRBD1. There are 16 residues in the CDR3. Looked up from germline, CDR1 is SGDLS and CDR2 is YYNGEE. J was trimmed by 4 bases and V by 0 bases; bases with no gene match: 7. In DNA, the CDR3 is TGTGCCAGCAGCGTAGCAGGGGACAGAAATTACAATGAGCAGTTCTTC. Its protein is CASSVAGDRNYNEQFF.

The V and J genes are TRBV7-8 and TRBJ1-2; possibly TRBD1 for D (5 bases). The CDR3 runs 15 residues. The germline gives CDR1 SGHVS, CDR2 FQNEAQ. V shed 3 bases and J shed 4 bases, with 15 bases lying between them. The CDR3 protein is CASSFGTSRSYGYTF. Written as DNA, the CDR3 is TGTGCCAGCAGCTTCGGGACCAGCAGAAGCTATGGCTACACCTTC.

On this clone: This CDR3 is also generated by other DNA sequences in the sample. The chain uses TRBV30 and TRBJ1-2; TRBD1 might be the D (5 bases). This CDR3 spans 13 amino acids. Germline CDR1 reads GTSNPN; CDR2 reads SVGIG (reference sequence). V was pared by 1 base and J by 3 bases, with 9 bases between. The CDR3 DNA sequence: TGTGCCTGGAGTGAGGGACTGCACTATGGCTACACCTTC. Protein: CAWSEGLHYGYTF.